Sequencing of this TCR beta chain was carried out in a study of blood T cell repertoires in COVID-19 (dated by TCRdb to about 2020). Looking at the study overall: Samples from collaborators originated in the United States, Italy and Spain and spanned both the acute and convalescent phases of COVID-19. The material from the prospective study consisted of cDNA or gDNA derived from T cells, B-cell-depleted T cells, or PBMCs. Subjects who had been exposed to COVID-19, were actively infected with it, or had recovered from it provided the deeply sampled blood TCRbeta repertoires that made up the dataset. The repertoires were released in a freely available public database intended as a resource for research on the immune response to SARS-CoV-2. The samples were drawn from two sources: the first 160 participants of the ongoing ImmuneRACE study, and fewer than 1,500 subjects contributed by 6 global collaborators. A de-identified subject ID, COVID-19 status, age in years and sex were almost always included in the sample metadata. Where available, HLA class I and class II types were taken from metadata supplied by the sample provider and were not determined by assay-based typing.

What the work shows at the level of the full study, not this receptor alone: The quantity of clinical and demographic metadata differed by source and by participant and was supplied without curation.

Each collaborating institution followed its own protocols to collect whole blood in K2EDTA tubes. For TCRbeta analysis, collaborators shipped samples in one of three forms: frozen whole blood, isolated PBMCs, or DNA extracted from either of those sample types. This clone has more than one count but fewer than ten. No antigen is known for it. No qualities accompany the bases; no much larger clone lies one base away. TCRbeta CDR3 regions were amplified from genomic DNA by means of the immunoSEQ Assay, a bias-controlled multiplex PCR. The authors' pipeline ran thus. Nucleated cell counts per sample were estimated from amplification of reference gene primers within the assay. Sequence reads were collapsed and filtered to measure the absolute abundance of every unique TCRbeta CDR3 rearrangement. For each sample, productive Simpson clonality was calculated as the square root of Simpson's diversity index over productive rearrangements. The immuneACCESS repertoire file appears here via TCRdb, limited to in-frame rearrangements. These files lack a portion of the clones; in checked studies, under half of the deficit traces to unresolved V genes, and the cause of the others is not known. The V and J calls and clone size were taken over from that table, and D and trimming were inferred from the DNA. Present in this sample are more than 90,000 clones, roughly four fifths of which were seen just once. Approximately 25% of the sample is held by the ten biggest clonotypes.

Specimen: peripheral blood. The receptor's source is a human donor in a cohort sampled during active COVID-19.

The CDR3 region: CASSLDRGDGYTF. The nucleotide sequence reads as follows: TGTGCCAGCAGCTTGGACAGGGGAGATGGCTACACCTTC. The V gene is TRBV5-6 and the J gene is TRBJ1-2; TRBD1 agrees with 7 junctional bases. Relative to germline, V is missing 0 bases and J is missing 6 bases, with 2 bases of the junction outside any gene match. From its cysteine to its phenylalanine, the CDR3 spans 13 amino acids. Only the CDR3 DNA stays, 39 bases, in frame from base 1. As encoded in the germline V gene, CDR1 is SGHDT while CDR2 is YYEEEE.